This passage covers 26 T cell receptor beta chains from one sample sequenced in a study of control samples from healthy donors and cancer patients. TCRdb's table, derived via immunoSEQ multiplex PCR, lists solely in-frame clones and lacks some. The sample consists of 95,000 to 150,000 clones, roughly 87% of them appearing once. Material: blood. These receptors were obtained from a young man in good health.

This clone occurred a few times. The J gene is TRBJ1-1, the V gene TRBV15; D is unclear. Germline V gene sequence: CDR1 LNHNV, CDR2 YYDKDF (reference sequence). V was trimmed by 3 bases and J by 7 bases, leaving 12 bases between them. The CDR3 is made up of 13 amino acids. CDR3 region: CATSRRQESEAFF. The DNA for the CDR3 is TGTGCCACCAGCAGGCGACAAGAAAGTGAAGCTTTCTTT.

J is TRBJ2-1 and V is TRBV6-6, with 9 bases lining up with TRBD2. V trimming: 5 bases; J trimming: 5 bases; junction bases outside the gene matches: 13. The CDR3 is 17 amino acids. CDR1 is MNHNY, CDR2 SVGAGI, per germline (reference sequence). The CDR3 loop reads CASSPTGGGRVNNEQFF. The CDR3 coding sequence is TGTGCCAGCAGTCCTACGGGCGGCGGGAGGGTGAACAATGAGCAGTTCTTC.

This chain connects TRBV15 to TRBJ2-7; a possible D gene is TRBD2 (6 bases). V gave up 1 base and J gave up 2 bases, with 12 bases separating them. CDR3 size: 15 residues. CDR1 and CDR2 (germline): LNHNV, YYDKDF (reference sequence). The CDR3 DNA sequence: TGTGCCACCAGCAGAGGCGTGGAGGGTCCCTACGAGCAGTACTTC. Its translation: CATSRGVEGPYEQYF.

The rearrangement joins TRBV10-3 to TRBJ1-6, with D maybe TRBD1 (5 bases). This CDR3 region has 16 residues. Trimming shortened V by 2 bases and J by 5 bases, and 13 bases separated the two germline ends. Germline CDR1 reads ENHRY; CDR2 reads SYGVKD. Written as DNA, the CDR3 is TGTGCCATCAGTGAGCGGACACCCTGGGATAATTCACCCCTCCACTTT. Amino acid sequence: CAISERTPWDNSPLHF.

Details on this clone: Compared with germline, one end of the junction differs, possibly owing to a read error. V gene TRBV9 combines with J gene TRBJ2-7, with D maybe TRBD2 (6 bases). CDR1 is SGDLS and CDR2 is YYNGEE in the germline V gene. The CDR3 has 14 amino acids. This chain's CDR3 is CASSARGTSHEQYF. For the CDR3, the DNA is TGTGCCAGCAGCGCACGCGGGACCTCCCACGAGCAGTACTTC.

This clone was seen a single time. The V call is TRBV20-1, the J call TRBJ1-2; D not certain. Trimming left V 5 bases short and J 0 bases short, with 1 base between. CDR1 DFQATT and CDR2 SNEGSKA come from the germline V gene (reference sequence). This CDR3 comprises 10 residues. This CDR3 is CSAPNYGYTF. In DNA, the CDR3 is TGCAGTGCTCCTAACTATGGCTACACCTTC.

The chain employs TRBV2 and TRBJ2-4, with 10 bases that match TRBD1. The CDR3 covers 17 residues. The trim removed 6 bases at V and 2 bases at J, leaving 10 bases unmatched. Per the germline V gene, CDR1 is SNHLY and CDR2 is FYNNEI. The CDR3 DNA follows: TGTGCCAGCAGACCATCCGGGACAGGGGAACCCAAAAACATTCAGTACTTC. Its protein product is CASRPSGTGEPKNIQYF.

The table lists this clone with a few counts. The rearrangement joins TRBV4-2 to TRBJ2-1; TRBD2 matches 16 bases. CDR1 and CDR2 from the germline V gene are LGHNA and YNFKEQ. V was pared by 4 bases and J by 5 bases, with 5 bases of the junction left unmatched. This CDR3 region has 17 residues. Here the CDR3 DNA reads TGTGCCAGCAGCCTGGGACTAGCGGGAGGGGTAAACAATGAGCAGTTCTTC. Its protein product is CASSLGLAGGVNNEQFF.

This chain joins TRBV3-1 (or the pseudogene TRBV3-2) and TRBJ2-1; D is uncertain. V gave up 3 bases and J gave up 6 bases, with 12 bases separating them. Germline CDR1 LGHDT, CDR2 YNNKEL (reference sequence). This CDR3 spans 14 amino acids. The CDR3 protein is CASSHFRISNEQFF. The CDR3 region has the DNA TGTGCCAGCAGCCACTTCCGGATATCCAATGAGCAGTTCTTC.

This chain links TRBV30 with TRBJ1-5, with TRBD1 matching over 8 bases. The J segment lost 5 bases and the V segment lost 5 bases, leaving 5 bases of the junction unmatched. Germline V gives CDR1 GTSNPN, CDR2 SVGIG (reference sequence). CDR3 size: 13 residues. The CDR3, as DNA: TGTGCCTGGGACGGACAGGGATATCAGCCCCAGCATTTT. Its translation: CAWDGQGYQPQHF.

The chain combines TRBV13 with TRBJ2-5; D unresolved. The germline V gene encodes CDR1 PRHDT and CDR2 FYEKMQ (reference sequence). V was clipped by 4 bases and J by 1 base, with 13 bases between them. The CDR3 totals 15 residues. In DNA, the CDR3 is TGTGCCAGCAGCTCCCCCCCGGAAGCCCAAGAGACCCAGTACTTC. Translation: CASSSPPEAQETQYF.

This sequence joins TRBV9 and TRBJ1-1; D is uncertain. Looked up from germline, CDR1 is SGDLS and CDR2 is YYNGEE. The CDR3 runs 14 residues. Trimming pared 1 base from V and 0 bases from J, leaving 7 bases between. This CDR3 reads CASSVQPLNTEAFF. The CDR3, as DNA: TGTGCCAGCAGCGTACAACCGTTGAACACTGAAGCTTTCTTT.

The rearrangement joins TRBV5-3 to TRBJ2-3, with D hard to call. TRBV5-3 is identified as an open reading frame with a role that is uncertain. Trimming removed 3 bases at V and 5 bases at J, with 13 bases between. CDR3 size: 14 residues. The CDR3 protein is CARSWTPPIDTQYF. CDR3 nucleotides: TGTGCCAGAAGCTGGACGCCCCCAATAGATACGCAGTATTTT.

A few counts support this clone. The V and J genes are TRBV20-1 and TRBJ1-2; D remains ambiguous. Trimming took off 3 bases at V and 5 bases at J, with 7 bases between the two ends. Germline CDR1 and CDR2: DFQATT and SNEGSKA (reference sequence). The CDR3 covers 11 residues. DNA of the CDR3: TGCAGTGCTAGCACCCGTTATGGCTACACCTTC. It codes for CSASTRYGYTF.

This clone was seen ten or more times. This chain joins TRBV2 and TRBJ1-5, with D maybe TRBD1 (5 bases). Germline-derived CDR1 and CDR2 are SNHLY and FYNNEI. The CDR3 is made up of 16 amino acids. V was shortened by 0 bases and J by 7 bases, with 16 bases between the two germline ends. The CDR3 nucleotides are TGTGCCAGCAGTGAAGCGGATCTGGGGTGGGACCAGCCCCAGCATTTT. This sequence encodes CASSEADLGWDQPQHF.

The chain recombines TRBV5-1 with TRBJ2-1, with D perhaps matching TRBD1 (6 bases). The CDR3 loop spans 16 amino acids. The V gene's germline CDR1 is SGHRS and CDR2 YFSETQ. V lost 4 bases to trimming and J lost 8 bases, with 22 bases between them. The CDR3 here is CASSRLGGGPSDEQFF. The DNA for the CDR3 is TGCGCCAGCAGCCGGCTAGGGGGTGGACCCTCCGATGAGCAGTTCTTC.

CDR3 region: CASSLGGGLNEKLFF. The CDR3 nucleotides read TGCGCCAGCAGCTTGGGCGGGGGTCTCAATGAAAAACTGTTTTTT. This chain connects TRBV5-1 to TRBJ1-4, with a weak D call TRBD1 (5 bases). The V end lost 0 bases, the J end lost 5 bases, and 11 bases lay between the germline ends. Germline assignment: CDR1 SGHRS and CDR2 YFSETQ. The CDR3 is made up of 15 amino acids.

This sequence joins TRBV28 and TRBJ1-2; 7 bases fit TRBD1. The trim removed 7 bases at V and 5 bases at J, leaving 19 bases unmatched. In germline, CDR1 is MDHEN, CDR2 SYDVKM. The CDR3 sequence is 17 residues long. CDR3 DNA: TGTGCCAGCAACCTCGGGACAGTCAATTTGGGGAGGTATGGCTACACCTTC. This encodes CASNLGTVNLGRYGYTF.

This clone was found once. This chain connects TRBV24-1 to TRBJ2-1; 11 bases align to TRBD2. CDR1 and CDR2 from the germline V gene are KGHDR and SFDVKD. The CDR3 runs to 14 residues. The J segment lost 9 bases and the V segment lost 3 bases, leaving 3 bases of the junction unmatched. CDR3 sequence (DNA): TGTGCCACCAGTGATACGGGGACTAGCGGTGAGCAGTTCTTC. Encoded protein: CATSDTGTSGEQFF.

This rearrangement joins TRBV4-1 to TRBJ2-4, with TRBD2 identical over 14 bases. The CDR3 runs 17 residues. The ends lost 4 bases at V and 9 bases at J; junction bases unmatched: 11. Germline loops: CDR1 MGHRA, CDR2 YSYEKL. The CDR3 DNA sequence: TGCGCCAGCAGCCCCTTGAGACTAGCGGGAGGGCTAGGCATTCAGTACTTC. Protein sequence: CASSPLRLAGGLGIQYF.

The J gene is TRBJ2-7, the V gene TRBV19; TRBD1 aligns across 7 bases. The CDR3 sequence is 13 residues long. Losses at the gene ends were 5 bases for V and 5 bases for J; bases not matched to a gene: 6. The germline gives CDR1 LNHDA, CDR2 SQIVND (reference sequence). In DNA form, the CDR3 reads TGTGCCAGTAGTGTTAACAGGGGAGACGAGCAGTACTTC. Its translation: CASSVNRGDEQYF. Drawing the rest from reference TRBV19 and TRBJ2-7, the complete variable domain is DGGITQSPKYLFRKEGQNVTLSCEQNLNHDAMYWYRQDPGQGLRLIYYSQIVNDFQKGDIAEGYSVSREKKESFPLTVTSAQKNPTAFYLCASSVNRGDEQYFGPGTRLTVT.

The gene calls are TRBV7-2 and TRBJ2-5; 10 nucleotides agree with TRBD2. CDR1 is SGHTA, CDR2 FQGNSA, per germline. The CDR3 is made up of 16 amino acids. J was trimmed by 5 bases and V by 3 bases; bases with no gene match: 9. The CDR3 loop reads CASSFGLAARGETQYF. The CDR3, as DNA: TGTGCCAGCAGCTTCGGACTAGCGGCTCGAGGGGAGACCCAGTACTTC.

V gene TRBV9 combines with J gene TRBJ1-1; 7 nucleotides align to TRBD1. V shed 1 base and J 4 bases; nucleotides not matched to a gene: 4. Per germline, CDR1 SGDLS and CDR2 YYNGEE. The CDR3 contains 14 residues. The CDR3 here is CASSVTGVGTEAFF. Written as DNA, the CDR3 is TGTGCCAGCAGCGTAACAGGGGTCGGCACTGAAGCTTTCTTT.

Written as DNA, the CDR3 is TGTGCCAGCAGCTTGCGGGACGGCTATGGCTACACCTTC. Encoded protein: CASSLRDGYGYTF. The chain employs TRBV5-4 and TRBJ1-2, with D perhaps TRBD1 (5 bases). Germline assignment: CDR1 SGHNT and CDR2 YYREEE (reference sequence). This CDR3 region has 13 residues. Trimming took off 1 base at V and 4 bases at J, with 8 bases between the two ends.

The gene calls are TRBV4-3 and TRBJ2-3; no clear D gene. Trimming removed 0 bases from V and 14 bases from J, with 18 bases in between. Germline V gene sequence: CDR1 LGHNA, CDR2 YSLEER. This CDR3 spans 14 amino acids. The CDR3 loop is CASSQDIRGPHVYF. The DNA for the CDR3 is TGCGCCAGCAGCCAAGATATTCGTGGCCCTCATGTGTATTTT.

The V gene is TRBV18, the J gene TRBJ1-5; TRBD1 matches at 8 bases. Germline V gene sequence: CDR1 KGHSH, CDR2 LQKENI. J lost 9 bases, V lost 3 bases, and 4 bases had no gene match. This CDR3 contains 13 residues. This CDR3 reads CASSPGQGWPQHF. The CDR3 DNA reads TGTGCCAGCTCACCTGGACAGGGCTGGCCCCAGCATTTT.